These 8 T cell receptor beta chains share one sample of origin, sequenced in a study of early T cells in non-severe SARS-CoV-2 infection. Each CDR3 protein gets one entry after TCRdb re-called the 5' RACE reads with MiXCR. The sample lists 70,000 to 75,000 distinct CDR3 sequences, 9% to 15% occurring once. Material: whole blood. The receptors here all came from an adult who was a healthcare worker with PCR-confirmed SARS-CoV-2 infection or an uninfected control (not recorded which).

The chain employs TRBV7-2 and TRBJ1-1; D is unclear. CDR1 is SGHTA and CDR2 is FQGNSA in the germline V gene. This CDR3 has 13 residues. Trimming removed 6 bases at V and 7 bases at J, with 15 bases between. The CDR3: CASSLSRVIEAFF. The CDR3 DNA is TGTGCCAGCAGTCTCTCGAGGGTTATTGAAGCTTTCTTT.

The rearrangement uses TRBV20-1 and TRBJ2-5, with D possibly being TRBD2 (5 bases). The CDR3 is made up of 15 amino acids. V lost 5 bases, J lost 5 bases, and 21 bases lay in between. Germline CDR1 is DFQATT and CDR2 is SNEGSKA (reference sequence). The CDR3 DNA reads as TGCAGTGCTCCTCCGGCTCTAGCTCCGCGGGAGACCCAGTACTTC. Translation: CSAPPALAPRETQYF.

The sample holds a few counts of this clonotype. This chain uses TRBV20-1 with TRBJ1-1; D remains ambiguous. The CDR3 has 11 amino acids. The V end was cut by 3 bases, the J end by 1 base, with 3 bases between. Germline V gives CDR1 DFQATT, CDR2 SNEGSKA (reference sequence). The CDR3 DNA sequence: TGCAGTGCTAGTAGGAACACTGAAGCTTTCTTT. It translates to CSASRNTEAFF.

In its sample, this clonotype was seen many times. The CDR3 sequence is CSAPPLARETQYF. The CDR3 nucleotides read TGCAGTGCCCCGCCGCTAGCGCGCGAGACCCAGTACTTC. The rearrangement joins TRBV20-1 to TRBJ2-5; a weak D match, TRBD2 (6 bases). CDR1 and CDR2 (germline): DFQATT, SNEGSKA (reference sequence). The CDR3 runs 13 residues. V lost 6 bases, J lost 5 bases, and 16 bases lay in between.

This clonotype was seen at least ten times. The V and J genes are TRBV9 and TRBJ2-3; 8 bases line up with TRBD2. Germline CDR1 reads SGDLS; CDR2 reads YYNGEE. The length of the CDR3 is 15 residues. Trimming removed 0 bases from V and 2 bases from J; junction bases left unmatched: 2. In DNA, the CDR3 is TGTGCCAGCAGCGTAGTTAGCGGGGACACAGATACGCAGTATTTT. It specifies CASSVVSGDTDTQYF.

This clonotype turned up a few times. This rearrangement joins TRBV7-3 to TRBJ2-3; TRBD2 matches 11 bases. CDR3 length equals 20 residues. Germline loops: CDR1 SGHTA, CDR2 FQGTGA. Trimming removed 3 bases from V and 1 base from J; junction bases left unmatched: 15. The CDR3 DNA sequence: TGTGCCAGCAGCTTCAAGAAAGGGACTAGCGGAATCTCCGGCACAGATACGCAGTATTTT. The encoded protein is CASSFKKGTSGISGTDTQYF.

This clonotype showed up many times. The chain recombines TRBV18 with TRBJ2-7; D not certain. V lost 2 bases to trimming and J lost 0 bases, with 5 bases between them. This CDR3 is 13 amino acids long. Germline lookup yields CDR1 KGHSH and CDR2 LQKENI. CDR3 residues: CASSPDTSYEQYF. CDR3 in DNA: TGTGCCAGCTCACCAGACACCTCCTACGAGCAGTACTTC.

Here the CDR3 DNA reads TGTGCCAGCAGTTACTCTAGCGGAACTGGAGGGGAGCAGTACTTC. It translates to CASSYSSGTGGEQYF. This chain connects TRBV6-6 to TRBJ2-7; TRBD2 is a possible D gene (6 bases). V was clipped by 0 bases and J by 7 bases, with 16 bases between them. The CDR3 loop spans 15 amino acids. Germline V lookup: CDR1 MNHNY, CDR2 SVGAGI (reference sequence).